The clone carrying this T cell receptor beta chain was counted a few times. These data originate in a study of blood T cell repertoires in COVID-19. This CDR3 is 16 amino acids long. The V and J ends lost 1 base and 7 bases, in that order; junction bases with no gene match: 8. From germline, CDR1 is KGHDR and CDR2 SFDVKD. Measured with immunoSEQ multiplex PCR; TCRdb has only the in-frame clones, and not every one. This table holds roughly 80,000 clones, roughly 80% found once. The source of this sequence is a human donor in a cohort sampled during active COVID-19. Sequencing was done on a sample of peripheral blood. The V call is TRBV24-1, the J call TRBJ2-1, with 8 bases that match TRBD1. CDR3 sequence (DNA): TGTGCCACCAGTGATTTTGGGCAGGGGGCAGGTAATGAGCAGTTCTTC. This translates into CATSDFGQGAGNEQFF.